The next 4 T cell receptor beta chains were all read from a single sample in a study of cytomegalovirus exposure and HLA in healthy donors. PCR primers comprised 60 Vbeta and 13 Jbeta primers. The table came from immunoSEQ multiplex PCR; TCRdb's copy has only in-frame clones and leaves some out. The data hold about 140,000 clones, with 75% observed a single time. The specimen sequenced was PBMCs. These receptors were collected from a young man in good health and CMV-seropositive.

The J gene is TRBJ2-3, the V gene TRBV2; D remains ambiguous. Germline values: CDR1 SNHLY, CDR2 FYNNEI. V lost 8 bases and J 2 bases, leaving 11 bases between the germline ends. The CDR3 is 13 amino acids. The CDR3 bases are TGTGCCAGCTTGGGTGGAGTCACAGATACGCAGTATTTT. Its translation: CASLGGVTDTQYF.

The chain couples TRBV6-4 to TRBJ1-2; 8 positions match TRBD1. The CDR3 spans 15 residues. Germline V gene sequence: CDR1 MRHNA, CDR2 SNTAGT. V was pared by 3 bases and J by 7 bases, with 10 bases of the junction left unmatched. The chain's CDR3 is CASSDGVPGGFGYTF. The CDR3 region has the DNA TGTGCCAGCAGTGATGGAGTCCCAGGGGGCTTTGGCTACACCTTC.

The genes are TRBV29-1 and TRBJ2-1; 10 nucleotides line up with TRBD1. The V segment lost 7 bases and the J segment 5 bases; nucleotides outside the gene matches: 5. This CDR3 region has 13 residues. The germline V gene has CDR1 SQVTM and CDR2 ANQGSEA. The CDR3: CSARDRGNNEQFF. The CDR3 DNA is TGCAGCGCCCGGGACAGGGGAAACAATGAGCAGTTCTTC.

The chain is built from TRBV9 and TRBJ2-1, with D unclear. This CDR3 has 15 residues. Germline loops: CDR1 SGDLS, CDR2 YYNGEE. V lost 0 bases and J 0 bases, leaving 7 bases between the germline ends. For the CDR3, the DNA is TGTGCCAGCAGCGTAGTGGAGCTCTCCTACAATGAGCAGTTCTTC. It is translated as CASSVVELSYNEQFF.